Following are 32 T cell receptor beta chains from one sample sequenced in a study of cytomegalovirus exposure and HLA in healthy donors. PCR primers comprised 60 Vbeta and 13 Jbeta primers. Profiling relied on immunoSEQ multiplex PCR, and the TCRdb table lists in-frame clones only, not all of them. The data show tens of thousands of clones, under 80% seen once. Material for sequencing was PBMCs. These TCRs come from a woman in her 30s in good health and CMV-seronegative.

The V gene is TRBV5-1, the J gene TRBJ2-3; the D gene is possibly TRBD2 (5 bases). The CDR3 runs 15 residues. Germline loops: CDR1 SGHRS, CDR2 YFSETQ. V was shortened by 1 base and J by 0 bases, with 9 bases between the two germline ends. The chain's CDR3 is CASSLMWTSTDTQYF. The CDR3 DNA reads TGCGCCAGCAGCTTGATGTGGACTAGCACAGATACGCAGTATTTT.

The J gene is TRBJ2-5, the V gene TRBV6-5; tentative D call: TRBD1 (5 bases). The end of the DNA fits TRBJ2-7 better, so the J call may be wrong. This CDR3 is built from 14 residues. Germline loops: CDR1 MNHEY, CDR2 SVGAGI. Here the CDR3 reads CASSYFNTGGEQYF. CDR3 bases: TGTGCCAGCAGTTACTTCAACACAGGTGGCGAGCAGTACTTC.

The chain uses TRBV5-1 and TRBJ1-3; no firm D call. Germline-derived CDR1 and CDR2 are SGHRS and YFSETQ. This CDR3 has 14 amino acids. With 4 bases removed from V and 0 bases from J, the gap between germline ends came to 8 bases. The chain's CDR3 is CASSPGNSGNTIYF. In nucleotides, the CDR3 is TGCGCCAGCAGCCCAGGCAACTCTGGAAACACCATATATTTT.

The chain links TRBV19 to TRBJ2-7, with TRBD1 matching over 8 bases. V lost 2 bases to trimming and J lost 2 bases; unmatched junction nucleotides: 8. The germline V gene has CDR1 LNHDA and CDR2 SQIVND (reference sequence). The CDR3 covers 16 residues. The DNA for the CDR3 is TGTGCCAGTAGTATACTGGCGGGACAGGTCGCCTACGAGCAGTACTTC. This translates into CASSILAGQVAYEQYF.

The count of this clone is one. V is TRBV2 and J is TRBJ2-7; perhaps TRBD2 as D (7 bases). There are 13 residues in the CDR3. With 7 bases removed from V and 4 bases from J, the gap between germline ends came to 14 bases. The V gene's germline CDR1 is SNHLY and CDR2 FYNNEI. For the CDR3, the DNA is TGTGCCAGCAATTTCGGGGGGCCGTACGAGCAGTACTTC. Translated: CASNFGGPYEQYF.

Only a few counts were recorded for this clone. The chain uses TRBV4-2 and TRBJ2-1; D remains unclear. Germline V lookup: CDR1 LGHNA, CDR2 YNFKEQ. V was clipped by 5 bases and J by 7 bases, with 12 bases between them. The CDR3 length is 13 residues. The CDR3 DNA sequence: TGTGCCAGCAGCACCCGAGTCCGAAATGAGCAGTTCTTC. Amino acid sequence: CASSTRVRNEQFF.

This clone appeared a few times. J is TRBJ2-3 and V is TRBV25-1; the D is unclear. V lost 4 bases to trimming and J lost 4 bases, with 6 bases between them. Germline values: CDR1 MGHDK, CDR2 SYGVNS. This CDR3 comprises 12 residues. The DNA of the CDR3 is TGTGCCAGCAGTGCTAGTTCAGATACGCAGTATTTT. Its protein product is CASSASSDTQYF.

This clone occurred a few times. The chain is built from TRBV5-1 and TRBJ2-5; D is possibly TRBD2 (6 bases). Trimming removed 4 bases at V and 0 bases at J, with 10 bases between. The CDR3 covers 14 residues. CDR1 and CDR2 from the germline V gene are SGHRS and YFSETQ. The CDR3 region has the DNA TGCGCCAGCAGCACGGGGACTTACCAAGAGACCCAGTACTTC. Translation: CASSTGTYQETQYF.

This clone was counted once. The chain recombines TRBV28 with TRBJ1-3, with 11 bases fitting TRBD1. After removal of 6 bases from V and 0 bases from J, the junction contained 13 bases not matched to a gene. Germline-derived CDR1 and CDR2 are MDHEN and SYDVKM. This CDR3 contains 19 residues. The CDR3 reads CASRPDRGRPQDSGNTIYF. The CDR3 region has the DNA TGTGCCAGCAGACCGGACAGGGGGCGACCCCAGGACTCTGGAAACACCATATATTTT. The full variable domain, in which reference TRBV28 and TRBJ1-3 provide the parts outside the CDR3, is DVKVTQSSRYLVKRTGEKVFLECVQDMDHENMFWYRQDPGLGLRLIYFSYDVKMKEKGDIPEGYSVSREKKERFSLILESASTNQTSMYLCASRPDRGRPQDSGNTIYFGEGSWLTVV.

The V call is TRBV6-4, the J call TRBJ1-1, with no clear D. This CDR3 contains 14 residues. Germline CDR1 and CDR2: MRHNA and SNTAGT. Trimming removed 6 bases from V and 5 bases from J, with 16 bases in between. CDR3 nucleotides: TGTGCCAGCAGATCGGGTCCCAAGAGGACTGAAGCTTTCTTT. Amino acid sequence: CASRSGPKRTEAFF.

This clone was seen only a few times. This sequence joins TRBV10-3 and TRBJ2-2; a weak D match, TRBD1 (5 bases). The CDR3 runs 18 residues. V was clipped by 3 bases and J by 0 bases, with 17 bases between them. Germline-derived CDR1 and CDR2 are ENHRY and SYGVKD. The CDR3 is CAISEKLSSGSNTGELFF. In DNA, the CDR3 is TGTGCCATCAGTGAAAAGTTGTCGTCAGGGTCGAACACCGGGGAGCTGTTTTTT.

The gene calls are TRBV10-2 and TRBJ1-6; D remains ambiguous. The ends were cut back, 3 bases at V and 3 bases at J, with 9 bases in the middle. Germline V gives CDR1 WSHSY, CDR2 SAAADI. CDR3 length equals 15 residues. This chain's CDR3 is CASSDSSGYNSPLHF. DNA for the CDR3: TGCGCCAGCAGTGACTCCAGCGGCTATAATTCACCCCTCCACTTT.

This chain connects TRBV9 to TRBJ1-2; D remains ambiguous. V lost 0 bases to trimming and J lost 0 bases, with 9 bases between them. The CDR3 extends over 15 amino acids. From germline, CDR1 is SGDLS and CDR2 YYNGEE. The CDR3 DNA is TGTGCCAGCAGCGTAGCCCCAGGCTCTAACTATGGCTACACCTTC. It encodes CASSVAPGSNYGYTF.

The chain carries TRBV6-5 and TRBJ1-1; D is uncertain. CDR1 is MNHEY and CDR2 is SVGAGI in the germline V gene. V was cut by 6 bases and J by 4 bases, with 9 bases left in between. This CDR3 comprises 12 residues. The CDR3 DNA reads TGTGCCAGCAGACGGTCTTCCACTGAAGCTTTCTTT. It translates to CASRRSSTEAFF.

The V and J genes are TRBV19 and TRBJ1-1, with D maybe TRBD1 (6 bases). Germline V gene sequence: CDR1 LNHDA, CDR2 SQIVND (reference sequence). The CDR3 consists of 14 residues. V lost 5 bases, J lost 8 bases, and 18 bases lay in between. The CDR3 region is CASSARHQGSEAFF. The CDR3, as DNA: TGTGCCAGTAGTGCCCGACATCAGGGGAGCGAAGCTTTCTTT.

The chain joins TRBV5-1 to TRBJ2-3; D is ambiguous. The ends were cut back, 4 bases at V and 0 bases at J, with 9 bases in the middle. Germline lookup yields CDR1 SGHRS and CDR2 YFSETQ. The CDR3 has 14 residues. The CDR3, as DNA: TGCGCCAGCAGCCTATACGGTAGCACAGATACGCAGTATTTT. This gives the protein CASSLYGSTDTQYF.

The V call is TRBV7-8, the J call TRBJ1-1; the match to TRBD1 covers 7 bases. CDR3 length equals 15 residues. After removal of 5 bases from V and 10 bases from J, the junction contained 16 bases not matched to a gene. Germline CDR1 SGHVS, CDR2 FQNEAQ. The CDR3 sequence is CASSPRGLRGLVAFF. The CDR3 DNA sequence: TGTGCCAGCAGCCCCCGGGGTCTGAGGGGGCTCGTAGCTTTCTTT.

The chain has TRBV29-1 and TRBJ1-5, with 8 bases lining up with TRBD1. Per germline, CDR1 SQVTM and CDR2 ANQGSEA. This CDR3 comprises 13 residues. Losses at the gene ends were 4 bases for V and 5 bases for J; bases not matched to a gene: 4. Written as DNA, the CDR3 is TGCAGCGTTGCGACAGGGGCCCATCAGCCCCAGCATTTT. Translating it yields CSVATGAHQPQHF. Complete variable domain (other parts from reference TRBV29-1 and TRBJ1-5): SAVISQKPSRDICQRGTSLTIQCQVDSQVTMMFWYRQQPGQSLTLIATANQGSEATYESGFVIDKFPISRPNLTFSTLTVSNMSPEDSSIYLCSVATGAHQPQHFGDGTRLSIL.

V and J are TRBV29-1 and TRBJ1-2; 9 nucleotides agree with TRBD1. In germline, CDR1 is SQVTM, CDR2 ANQGSEA. CDR3 size: 15 residues. V gave up 1 base and J gave up 2 bases; unmatched junction bases: 5. The CDR3 DNA is TGCAGCGTTGAAGGGTTAGGGACAGGGAACTATGGCTACACCTTC. Translating gives CSVEGLGTGNYGYTF.

The V and J genes are TRBV4-1 and TRBJ2-1, with TRBD2 matching over 10 bases. With 0 bases clipped from V and 3 bases from J, the junction kept 2 bases outside the gene matches. This CDR3 is built from 16 residues. The germline V gene has CDR1 MGHRA and CDR2 YSYEKL. CDR3: CASSQEERGGYNEQFF. The CDR3 DNA follows: TGCGCCAGCAGCCAAGAAGAGCGGGGGGGCTACAATGAGCAGTTCTTC.

V usage is TRBV27 and J usage is TRBJ2-1; the match to TRBD2 covers 8 bases. CDR1 is MNHEY and CDR2 is SMNVEV in the germline V gene (reference sequence). The V and J ends lost 7 bases and 8 bases, in that order; junction bases with no gene match: 10. The CDR3 contains 14 residues. This CDR3 reads CASKESGRRDEQFF. CDR3 in DNA: TGTGCCAGCAAGGAGAGCGGGAGACGCGATGAGCAGTTCTTC.

The V gene is TRBV5-1, the J gene TRBJ2-5; 11 bases fit TRBD2. This CDR3 comprises 16 residues. V dropped 0 bases and J dropped 5; count of bases not matched to a gene: 6. Per germline, CDR1 SGHRS and CDR2 YFSETQ. The CDR3 DNA is TGCGCCAGCAGCTTGGGGACTAGCGGGTTTTCGGAGACCCAGTACTTC. Translation gives CASSLGTSGFSETQYF. Full variable domain (missing parts from reference TRBV5-1 and TRBJ2-5): KAGVTQTPRYLIKTRGQQVTLSCSPISGHRSVSWYQQTPGQGLQFLFEYFSETQRNKGNFPGRFSGRQFSNSRSEMNVSTLELGDSALYLCASSLGTSGFSETQYFGPGTRLLVL.

The chain employs TRBV6-1 and TRBJ1-5; D unresolved. CDR3 length equals 13 residues. V lost 4 bases to trimming and J lost 6 bases, with 10 bases between them. Germline V gene lookup returns CDR1 MNHNS and CDR2 SASEGT. CDR3 DNA: TGTGCCAGCAGTGTTGGTGCGGCTCAGCCCCAGCATTTT. Translated, it gives CASSVGAAQPQHF.

The V gene is TRBV27, the J gene TRBJ2-1; tentative D call: TRBD1 (5 bases). The CDR3 loop spans 14 amino acids. The V end lost 7 bases, the J end lost 6 bases, and 16 bases lay between the germline ends. Germline CDR1 reads MNHEY; CDR2 reads SMNVEV (reference sequence). The CDR3 here is CASKGPGRLNEQFF. The CDR3 DNA follows: TGTGCCAGCAAGGGCCCAGGGCGCCTCAATGAGCAGTTCTTC.

The V call is TRBV6-1, the J call TRBJ2-3; D ambiguous. Germline values: CDR1 MNHNS, CDR2 SASEGT. The CDR3 is 14 residues long. Trimming took 2 bases from V and 5 from J, leaving 11 bases between them. The CDR3 sequence is CASSEIPPQDTQYF. The CDR3 DNA sequence: TGTGCCAGCAGTGAAATCCCCCCCCAAGATACGCAGTATTTT.

The V call is TRBV6-6, the J call TRBJ2-3, with 9 bases identical to TRBD1. Germline V gene data show CDR1 as MNHNY and CDR2 as SVGAGI (reference sequence). The CDR3 has 15 amino acids. The trim removed 2 bases at V and 4 bases at J, leaving 4 bases unmatched. The CDR3 protein is CASSYGTGSPDTQYF. The CDR3 DNA reads TGTGCCAGCAGTTACGGGACAGGGAGTCCAGATACGCAGTATTTT.

Only a few counts were recorded for this clone. This chain uses TRBV5-1 with TRBJ2-5; D perhaps matches TRBD2 (7 bases). Germline CDR1 reads SGHRS; CDR2 reads YFSETQ. The CDR3 runs 13 residues. Trimming shortened V by 5 bases and J by 3 bases, and 11 bases separated the two germline ends. The CDR3 reads CASRGGQKETQYF. CDR3 coding DNA: TGCGCCAGCAGGGGGGGGCAGAAAGAGACCCAGTACTTC.

The rearrangement joins TRBV6-5 to TRBJ2-2; weak D call: TRBD1 (6 bases). The CDR3 runs to 15 residues. Germline values: CDR1 MNHEY, CDR2 SVGAGI. The V end was cut by 1 base, the J end by 2 bases, with 8 bases between. The CDR3 loop reads CASSYWGHNTGELFF. Written as DNA, the CDR3 is TGTGCCAGCAGTTACTGGGGACATAACACCGGGGAGCTGTTTTTT.

The chain is built from TRBV7-2 and TRBJ2-1; 9 bases agree with TRBD1. Germline loops: CDR1 SGHTA, CDR2 FQGNSA. Trimming cost V 5 bases and J 4 bases; bases outside gene matches: 9. The CDR3 is 16 residues long. The CDR3: CASSLSAGTGYNEQFF. CDR3 bases: TGTGCCAGCAGCCTAAGTGCCGGGACAGGGTACAATGAGCAGTTCTTC.

This chain connects TRBV6-5 to TRBJ2-7, with D possibly TRBD1 on 5 matching bases. With 4 bases removed from V and 1 base from J, the gap between germline ends came to 8 bases. This CDR3 is built from 13 residues. Germline V CDR1 and CDR2: MNHEY, SVGAGI. The DNA of the CDR3 is TGTGCCAGCAGTTCCCCAGGGTCCTACGAGCAGTACTTC. This gives the protein CASSSPGSYEQYF.

This chain links TRBV10-1 with TRBJ2-3; the D gene is possibly TRBD1 (5 bases). Trimming stripped 3 bases from V and 2 bases from J, with 18 bases between. The CDR3 contains 17 residues. The V gene's germline CDR1 is WNHNN and CDR2 SYGVQD (reference sequence). The CDR3 DNA sequence: TGCGCCAGCAGTGATGGGTTAAGGCAGGGTGCCACAGATACGCAGTATTTT. Translation gives CASSDGLRQGATDTQYF.

The rearrangement uses TRBV9 and TRBJ2-6; D may be TRBD2 (6 bases). Germline V gives CDR1 SGDLS, CDR2 YYNGEE. V was cut by 0 bases and J by 4 bases, with 11 bases left in between. The length of the CDR3 is 16 residues. The CDR3 DNA sequence: TGTGCCAGCAGCGTAGGGAGGGGCGCGGGGGCCAACGTCCTGACTTTC. Its protein product is CASSVGRGAGANVLTF.